This is a list of T cell receptor beta chains from one sample in a study of cytomegalovirus exposure and HLA in healthy donors. The table came from immunoSEQ multiplex PCR; TCRdb's copy has only in-frame clones and leaves some out. The table shows more than 110,000 clones, with around 80% occurring only once. The source material was PBMCs. The source of these receptors is a female donor in good health and CMV-seronegative. Both conserved end residues are trimmed from each CDR3.

cdr3_aa	v_call	j_call
ASSYTGGIDGYT	TRBV6-6	TRBJ1-2
ASTGQLYQPQH	TRBV19	TRBJ1-5
ASSLTPLAKDTQY	TRBV5-1	TRBJ2-3
ASSQAAGTNEKLF	TRBV4-1	TRBJ1-4
ASSPPTSGSYEQY	TRBV27	TRBJ2-7
ASMLGLAGGPATDTQY	TRBV2	TRBJ2-3
ASSPSPDSYEQY	TRBV13	TRBJ2-7
ASSTPTGGHEKLF	TRBV28	TRBJ1-4
ASSEFVGQGIHGYT	TRBV10-1	TRBJ1-2
ASTVGLAGVNEQF	TRBV2	TRBJ2-1
ASSLEASGSVETQY	TRBV5-1	TRBJ2-5
SVLPPEAAAQY	TRBV29-1	TRBJ2-5
ASRGRQGMGTEAF	TRBV28	TRBJ1-1
AIRSDREFHNEQF	TRBV10-3	TRBJ2-1
ASRLPSNSNQPQH	TRBV28	TRBJ1-5
ASSLAGPSTDTQY	TRBV7-9	TRBJ2-3
ASSPEGTGGEQF	TRBV5-1	TRBJ2-1
SVEDPAYTDTQY	TRBV29-1	TRBJ2-3
ASSMTGPYNEQF	TRBV5-1	TRBJ2-1
AWSVGGGQF	TRBV30	TRBJ2-1
ASGSSGTGGRDTQY	TRBV28	TRBJ2-3
ASRHRDIHEQY	TRBV19	TRBJ2-7
ASSYWGGEQF	TRBV6-5	TRBJ2-1
ASSKAGGTDTQY	TRBV28	TRBJ2-3
ASSPEERGSSYNEQF	TRBV4-2	TRBJ2-1
ASRALTGSSYEQY	TRBV5-6	TRBJ2-7
SATLGYSNQPQH	TRBV29-1	TRBJ1-5
ASSLGQGARETQY	TRBV5-8	TRBJ2-5
ASSIGQGQETQY	TRBV5-1	TRBJ2-5
ASSLDTYGYT	TRBV7-2	TRBJ1-2
ASNTLPGTVYEQY	TRBV6-5	TRBJ2-7
ASSQGASGIYEQY	TRBV14	TRBJ2-7
ASSAGGRTNEKLF	TRBV9	TRBJ1-4
AWSRGNSNQPQH	TRBV30	TRBJ1-5
ASSLTVAGGHEQY	TRBV7-3	TRBJ2-7
ASSKGNRGYGYT	TRBV19	TRBJ1-2
ASSSILTSGRIYEQY	TRBV5-6	TRBJ2-7
ASSLSGSSYEQY	TRBV5-6	TRBJ2-7
ASSFGQVNTEAF	TRBV7-9	TRBJ1-1
ASRLEGARYGYT	TRBV2	TRBJ1-2
ASSWPFGTESYEQY	TRBV5-1	TRBJ2-7
ASSLGHSTGELF	TRBV5-6	TRBJ2-2
ASSSLSGRAWYEQY	TRBV27	TRBJ2-7
SVEVGQGREQY	TRBV29-1	TRBJ2-7
ASSLGTGEAF	TRBV7-3	TRBJ1-1